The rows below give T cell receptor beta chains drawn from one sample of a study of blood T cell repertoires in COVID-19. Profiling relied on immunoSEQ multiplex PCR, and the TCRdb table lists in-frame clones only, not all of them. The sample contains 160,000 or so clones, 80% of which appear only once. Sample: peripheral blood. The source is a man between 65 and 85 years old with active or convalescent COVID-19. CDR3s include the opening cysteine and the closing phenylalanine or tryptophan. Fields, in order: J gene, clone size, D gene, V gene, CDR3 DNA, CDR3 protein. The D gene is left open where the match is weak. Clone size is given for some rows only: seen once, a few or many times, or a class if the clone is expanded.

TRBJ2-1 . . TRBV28 TGTGCCAGCAGTTCGTTGACAGGGAGGAAGACAAATGAGCAGTTCTTC CASSSLTGRKTNEQFF
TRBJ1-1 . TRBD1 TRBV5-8 TGTGCCAGCAGCTTGGGACAGGGGAGGGAAGCTTTCTTT CASSLGQGREAFF
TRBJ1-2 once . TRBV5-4 TGTGCCAGCAGTCCCCGGAACGGAGACTATGGCTACACCTTC CASSPRNGDYGYTF
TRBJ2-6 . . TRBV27 TGTGCCAGCAGTTTTGAGACGCGGGGGGCCAACGTCCTGACTTTC CASSFETRGANVLTF
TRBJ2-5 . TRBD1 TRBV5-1 TGCGCCAGCAGCCATGGGACAGGGGGAGAGACCCAGTACTTC CASSHGTGGETQYF
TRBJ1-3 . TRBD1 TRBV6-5 TGTGCCAGCAGTTCAGACAGGGGGACAGGAAACACCATATATTTT CASSSDRGTGNTIYF
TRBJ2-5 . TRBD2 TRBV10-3 TGTGCCATCAGGGGACTAGCGGGGGAAGAGACCCAGTACTTC CAIRGLAGEETQYF
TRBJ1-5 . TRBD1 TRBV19 TGTGCCAGTCGATCGACAGGGCTGCCCCAGCATTTT CASRSTGLPQHF
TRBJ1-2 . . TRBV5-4 TGTGCCAGCAGCTTGGAGACTATAACAGGCTACACCTTC CASSLETITGYTF
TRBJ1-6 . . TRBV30 TGTGCCTGGAGAATCGCAGGGGCTGCTAATTCACCCCTCCACTTT CAWRIAGAANSPLHF
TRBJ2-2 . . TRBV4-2 TGTGCCAGCAGCCAGGGGCCCGGGGAGCTGTTTTTT CASSQGPGELFF
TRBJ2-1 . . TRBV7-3 TGTGCCAGCCCGGACTATCGGGACAATGAGCAGTTCTTC CASPDYRDNEQFF
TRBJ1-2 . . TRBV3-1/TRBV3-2 TGTGCCAGCAGCCGGGCAGCGGCGGCCTATGGCTACACCTTC CASSRAAAAYGYTF
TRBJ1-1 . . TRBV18 TGTGCCAGCTCACCAGCGACAGCGAACACTGAAGCTTTCTTT CASSPATANTEAFF
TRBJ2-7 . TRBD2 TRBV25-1 TGTGCCAGCAGTGGAACTAGCGAGCTCTACGAGCAGTACTTC CASSGTSELYEQYF
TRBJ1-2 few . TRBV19 TGTGCCAGTAGCCAGCTCGGACAAGGCTATGGCTACACCTTC CASSQLGQGYGYTF
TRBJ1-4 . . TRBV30 TGTGCCTGGAGTCCCTTGGTGGGCCGAAAACTGTTTTTT CAWSPLVGRKLFF
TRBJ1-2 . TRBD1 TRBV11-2 TGTGCCAGCAGTTCGACGTGGAGGGGACAGGGACGCTATGGCTACACCTTC CASSSTWRGQGRYGYTF
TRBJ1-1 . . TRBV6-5 TGTGCCAGCAGTTCGCCGAAACAGGGCAAAGCTGAAGCTTTCTTT CASSSPKQGKAEAFF
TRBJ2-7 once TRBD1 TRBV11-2 TGTGCCAGCAGCTTAGGCCTACAGGGGGCGACGCCTCACTTC CASSLGLQGATPHF
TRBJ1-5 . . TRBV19 TGTGCCAGTAGGTCGCCCGCTCGGGGTACTCAGCCCCAGCATTTT CASRSPARGTQPQHF
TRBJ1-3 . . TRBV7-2 TGTGCCAGCAGCTTAGACCAGGCCAGAAACACCATATATTTT CASSLDQARNTIYF
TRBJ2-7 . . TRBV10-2 TGCGCCAGCAGTGACTCAGGGGGGCGCAACGAGCAGTACTTC CASSDSGGRNEQYF
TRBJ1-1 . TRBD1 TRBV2 TGTGCCAGCTGGGACAGGCACACTGAAGCTTTCTTT CASWDRHTEAFF
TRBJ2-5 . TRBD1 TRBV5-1 TGCGCCAGCAGCTTGGGAGGTCTAGGGGGCACAGAGACCCAGTACTTC CASSLGGLGGTETQYF
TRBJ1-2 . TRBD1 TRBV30 TGTGCCTGGAGGGCGACAGGGGAGGACTATGGCTACACCTTC CAWRATGEDYGYTF
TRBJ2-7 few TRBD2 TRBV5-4 TGTGCCAGCAGCTTCATTTCACGGGAGGCTCCCGAGCAGTACTTC CASSFISREAPEQYF
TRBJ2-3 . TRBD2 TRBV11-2 TGTGCCAGCAGCTTAACCCAACTAGCGGGAGTGGGAGATACGCAGTATTTT CASSLTQLAGVGDTQYF
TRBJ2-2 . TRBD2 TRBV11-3 TGTGCCAGCAGCTCTGGTAGCGGGAGGAACACCGGGGAGCTGTTTTTT CASSSGSGRNTGELFF
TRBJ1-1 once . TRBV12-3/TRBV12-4 TGTGCCAGCAGTTTAGAACAGGACACTGAAGCTTTCTTT CASSLEQDTEAFF
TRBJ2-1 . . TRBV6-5 TGTGCCAGCAGTTACGGCCTACGGGATTACAATGAGCAGTTCTTC CASSYGLRDYNEQFF
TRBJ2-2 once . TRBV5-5 TGTGCCAGCAGCAAGAAACCCGGAGGGGGAGGGTTCACCGGGGAGCTGTTTTTT CASSKKPGGGGFTGELFF
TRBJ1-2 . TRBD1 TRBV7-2 TGTGCCAGCAGCTTAGAACAGGGGGATGGCTACACCTTC CASSLEQGDGYTF
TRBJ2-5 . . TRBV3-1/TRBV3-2 TGTGCCAGCAGCCAGAGGGAGCAAGAGACCCAGTACTTC CASSQREQETQYF
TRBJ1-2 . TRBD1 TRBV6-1 TGTGCCAGCAGTGAAATCGGGACAGGGGACCTTTTGTATGGCTACACCTTC CASSEIGTGDLLYGYTF
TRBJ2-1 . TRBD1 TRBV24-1 TGTGCCACCAGTGGGACAGGGAAATACAATGAGCAGTTCTTC CATSGTGKYNEQFF
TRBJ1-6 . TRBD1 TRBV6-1 TGTGCCAGCAGTGACGACAGGGGGTCCTATAATTCACCCCTCCACTTT CASSDDRGSYNSPLHF
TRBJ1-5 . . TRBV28 TGTGCCAGCAGTTCCTGGGGGGGGGAAGGGCAGCCCCAGCATTTT CASSSWGGEGQPQHF
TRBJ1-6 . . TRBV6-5 TGTGCCAGCACCCTGGACAGTAATTCACCCCTCCACTTT CASTLDSNSPLHF
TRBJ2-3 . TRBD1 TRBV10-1 TGCGCCAGCGCCTCCGGGACAGAGAGCACAGATACGCAGTATTTT CASASGTESTDTQYF
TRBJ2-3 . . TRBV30 TGTGCCTGGAAGGTTAGCGGCACAGATACGCAGTATTTT CAWKVSGTDTQYF
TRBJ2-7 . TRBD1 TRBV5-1 TGCGCCAGCAGCTCGATCCTCGGGACAGGGCTGTACGAGCAGTACTTC CASSSILGTGLYEQYF
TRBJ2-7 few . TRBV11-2 TGTGCCAGCAGCCCACGGACATTAAACCCCCACGAGCAGTACTTC CASSPRTLNPHEQYF
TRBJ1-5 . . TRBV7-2 TGTGCCAGCAGCTTAGGACAGGCAAATCAGCCCCAGCATTTT CASSLGQANQPQHF
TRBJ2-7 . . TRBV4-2 TGTGCCAGCAGCCGTCAGGAAGGCCTAACCTACGAGCAGTACTTC CASSRQEGLTYEQYF
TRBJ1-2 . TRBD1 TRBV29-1 TGCAGCGCCCGGGACAGGGAGGATGGCTACACCTTC CSARDREDGYTF
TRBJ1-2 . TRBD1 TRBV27 TGTGCCAGCAGCGGAACAGGGGGGAACTATGGCTACACCTTC CASSGTGGNYGYTF
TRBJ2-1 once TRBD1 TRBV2 TGTGCCAGCAGGGCCAGGACAGGGGGCTGGAATGAGCAGTTCTTC CASRARTGGWNEQFF
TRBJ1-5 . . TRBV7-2 TGTGCCAGCAGCACCGCTCCAGGGTTCCCCAGCAATCAGCCCCAGCATTTT CASSTAPGFPSNQPQHF
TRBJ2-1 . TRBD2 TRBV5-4 TGTGCCAGCAGACAAGCGGGGAGCTCCTACAATGAGCAGTTCTTC CASRQAGSSYNEQFF
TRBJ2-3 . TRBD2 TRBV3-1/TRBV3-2 TGTGCCAGCACCTCTATGCCCTCACTAGCGGGGTCGATGGGTACGCAGTATTTT CASTSMPSLAGSMGTQYF
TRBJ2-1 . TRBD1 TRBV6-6 TGTGCCAGCAATCAAGGGACAGGGGGATTCAATGAGCAGTTCTTC CASNQGTGGFNEQFF